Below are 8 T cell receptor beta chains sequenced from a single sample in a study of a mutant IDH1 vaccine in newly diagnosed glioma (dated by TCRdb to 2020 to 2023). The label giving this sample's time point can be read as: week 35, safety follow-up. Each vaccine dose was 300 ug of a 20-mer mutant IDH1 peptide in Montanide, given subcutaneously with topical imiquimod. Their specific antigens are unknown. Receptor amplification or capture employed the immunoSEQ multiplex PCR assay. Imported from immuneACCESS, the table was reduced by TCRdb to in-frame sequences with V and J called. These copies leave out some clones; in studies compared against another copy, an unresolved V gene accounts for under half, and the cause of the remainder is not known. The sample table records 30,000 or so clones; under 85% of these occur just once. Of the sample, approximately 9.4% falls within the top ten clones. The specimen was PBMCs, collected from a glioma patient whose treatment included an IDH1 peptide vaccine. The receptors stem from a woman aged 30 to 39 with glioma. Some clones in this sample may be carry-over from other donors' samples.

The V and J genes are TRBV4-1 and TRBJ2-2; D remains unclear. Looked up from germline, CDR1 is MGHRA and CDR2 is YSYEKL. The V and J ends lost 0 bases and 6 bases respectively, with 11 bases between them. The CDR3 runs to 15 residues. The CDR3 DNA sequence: TGCGCCAGCAGCCAAGAAGGGTACCTGGCCGGGGAGCTGTTTTTT. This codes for CASSQEGYLAGELFF.

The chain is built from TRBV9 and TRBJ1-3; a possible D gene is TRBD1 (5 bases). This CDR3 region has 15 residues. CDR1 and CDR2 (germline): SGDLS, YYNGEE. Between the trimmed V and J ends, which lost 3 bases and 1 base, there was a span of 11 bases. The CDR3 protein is CASSAETGSGNTIYF. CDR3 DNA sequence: TGTGCCAGCAGCGCAGAAACAGGATCTGGAAACACCATATATTTT.

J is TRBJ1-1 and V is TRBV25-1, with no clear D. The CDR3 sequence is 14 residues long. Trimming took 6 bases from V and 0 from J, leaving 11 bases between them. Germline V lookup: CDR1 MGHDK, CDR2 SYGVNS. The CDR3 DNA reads TGTGCCAGCAGCAGACAAGACCTGAACACTGAAGCTTTCTTT. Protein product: CASSRQDLNTEAFF.

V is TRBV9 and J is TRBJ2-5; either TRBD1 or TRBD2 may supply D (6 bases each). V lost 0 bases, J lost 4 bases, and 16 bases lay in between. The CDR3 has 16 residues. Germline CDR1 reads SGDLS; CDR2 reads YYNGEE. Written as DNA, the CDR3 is TGTGCCAGCAGCGTAGGGGGTGGCGGAGGGGGAGAGACCCAGTACTTC. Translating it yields CASSVGGGGGGETQYF.

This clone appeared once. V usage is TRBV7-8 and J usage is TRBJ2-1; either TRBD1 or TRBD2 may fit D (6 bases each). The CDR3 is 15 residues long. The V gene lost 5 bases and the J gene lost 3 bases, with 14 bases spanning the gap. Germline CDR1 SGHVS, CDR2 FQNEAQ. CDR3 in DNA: TGTGCCAGCAGCCCGGGGGCTAGCCTCTACAATGAGCAGTTCTTC. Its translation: CASSPGASLYNEQFF.

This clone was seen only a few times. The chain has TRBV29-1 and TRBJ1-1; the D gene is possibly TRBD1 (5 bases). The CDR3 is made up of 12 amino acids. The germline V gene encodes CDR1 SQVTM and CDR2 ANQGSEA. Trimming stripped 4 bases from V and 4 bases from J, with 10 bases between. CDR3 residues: CSVAQGGTEAFF. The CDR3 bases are TGCAGCGTTGCCCAGGGTGGCACTGAAGCTTTCTTT.

In DNA, the CDR3 is TGTGCCAGCAGTGAAGGGGACAGGGGCTCCGAGCAGTACTTC. Its translation: CASSEGDRGSEQYF. The chain has TRBV2 and TRBJ2-7; 10 nucleotides line up with TRBD1. The length of the CDR3 is 14 residues. V trimming: 1 base; J trimming: 6 bases; junction bases outside the gene matches: 3. Germline loops: CDR1 SNHLY, CDR2 FYNNEI.

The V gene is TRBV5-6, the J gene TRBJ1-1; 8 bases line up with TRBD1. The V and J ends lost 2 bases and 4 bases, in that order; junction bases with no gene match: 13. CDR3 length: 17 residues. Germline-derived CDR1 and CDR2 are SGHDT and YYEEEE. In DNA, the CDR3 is TGTGCCAGCAGCTTAAGGACAGGGAAACGGAGTGGCACTGAAGCTTTCTTT. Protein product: CASSLRTGKRSGTEAFF.